These 26 T cell receptor beta chains came from one sample sequenced in a study of EBV T-cell therapy then PD-1 blockade in nasopharyngeal carcinoma. Treatment given: AdE1-LMPpoly-expanded autologous EBV-specific T-cell therapy followed by anti-PD-1 nivolumab. The method was immunoSEQ multiplex PCR; TCRdb's version includes in-frame clones alone and lacks a portion of them. The repertoire consists of around 22,000 clones, with over 75% occurring once and the leading ten covering approximately 24%. No antigen has been assigned to these receptors. Material: CD8+ T cells from blood, obtained at day -245 from a patient whose treatment included autologous EBV-specific T cells and nivolumab. These TCRs come from a man between 40 and 49 years old with nasopharyngeal carcinoma.

This clone has a handful of counts. The chain joins TRBV7-9 to TRBJ2-6; the D gene is possibly TRBD1 (6 bases). V was clipped by 6 bases and J by 4 bases, with 13 bases between them. The CDR3 consists of 15 residues. The germline V gene has CDR1 SEHNR and CDR2 FQNEAQ (reference sequence). CDR3 nucleotides: TGTGCCAGCAGTTTCACAGGGACCGGGGCCAACGTCCTGACTTTC. Its translation: CASSFTGTGANVLTF.

The V gene is TRBV5-4, the J gene TRBJ2-7; 8 nucleotides match TRBD1. Germline CDR1 is SGHNT and CDR2 is YYREEE (reference sequence). CDR3 length equals 16 residues. Unmatched junction bases numbered 10, after V lost 3 bases and J lost 2 bases. The DNA of the CDR3 is TGTGCCAGCAGCTCTGGACAGGGCCCCTCCCCCTACGAGCAGTACTTC. This codes for CASSSGQGPSPYEQYF.

The chain couples TRBV15 to TRBJ1-3; D remains ambiguous. The CDR3 has 15 amino acids. The germline V gene encodes CDR1 LNHNV and CDR2 YYDKDF (reference sequence). V lost 8 bases to trimming and J lost 1 base, with 15 bases between them. CDR3 sequence reads: CATEGGERSGNTIYF. The CDR3 DNA sequence: TGTGCCACCGAGGGCGGAGAACGGTCTGGAAACACCATATATTTT.

The chain couples TRBV5-4 to TRBJ1-6, with D possibly matching TRBD1 (6 bases). Germline loops: CDR1 SGHNT, CDR2 YYREEE (reference sequence). This CDR3 is built from 15 residues. The V end was cut by 0 bases, the J end by 12 bases, with 16 bases between. In nucleotides, the CDR3 is TGTGCCAGCAGCTTGGCCCCCCGACAGGCTATACCCCTCCACTTT. Translating it yields CASSLAPRQAIPLHF.

This chain links TRBV7-2 with TRBJ2-5; tentative D call: TRBD2 (5 bases). Germline loops: CDR1 SGHTA, CDR2 FQGNSA. This CDR3 is built from 16 residues. V was pared by 1 base and J by 5 bases, with 17 bases between. The CDR3 reads CASSLGSEGRQETQYF. The CDR3 coding sequence is TGTGCCAGCAGCTTAGGTAGCGAGGGCCGGCAGGAGACCCAGTACTTC. Based on the CDR3 plus reference TRBV7-2 and TRBJ2-5, the full variable domain is GAGVSQSPSNKVTEKGKDVELRCDPISGHTALYWYRQSLGQGLEFLIYFQGNSAPDKSGLPSDRFSAERTGGSVSTLTIQRTQQEDSAVYLCASSLGSEGRQETQYFGPGTRLLVL.

V and J are TRBV25-1 and TRBJ1-5; the D is unclear. From germline, CDR1 is MGHDK and CDR2 SYGVNS. The CDR3 totals 14 residues. V lost 2 bases and J 3 bases, leaving 8 bases between the germline ends. Here the CDR3 reads CASSETEYNQPQHF. The CDR3 bases are TGTGCCAGCAGTGAAACGGAATACAATCAGCCCCAGCATTTT.

CDR3 nucleotides: TGCGCCAGCAGCTTGGCGACAGGGCTTGAGACCCAGTACTTC. It translates to CASSLATGLETQYF. The J gene is TRBJ2-5, the V gene TRBV5-1; 7 bases align to TRBD1. The CDR3 has 14 amino acids. Germline V gene lookup returns CDR1 SGHRS and CDR2 YFSETQ. After removal of 0 bases from V and 5 bases from J, the junction contained 4 bases not matched to a gene.

This chain connects TRBV6-4 to TRBJ2-3; the match to TRBD2 covers 9 bases. The J segment lost 6 bases and the V segment lost 2 bases, leaving 6 bases of the junction unmatched. In germline, CDR1 is MRHNA, CDR2 SNTAGT. CDR3 length equals 15 residues. In nucleotides, the CDR3 is TGTGCCAGCAGTGACGCGGGGGGGGGTCTCGATACGCAGTATTTT. It is translated as CASSDAGGGLDTQYF.

This chain uses TRBV30 with TRBJ2-3; 7 bases agree with TRBD1. Trimming took 3 bases from V and 6 from J; bases not matched to a gene: 6. Germline V gives CDR1 GTSNPN, CDR2 SVGIG (reference sequence). This CDR3 is 13 amino acids long. The CDR3 nucleotides are TGTGCCTGGAGCTACAGGGGTGCGGATACGCAGTATTTT. Protein sequence: CAWSYRGADTQYF.

The rearrangement uses TRBV5-6 and TRBJ2-7; tentatively, D is TRBD1 (6 bases). There are 14 residues in the CDR3. V was cut by 4 bases and J by 4 bases, with 15 bases left in between. Germline lookup yields CDR1 SGHDT and CDR2 YYEEEE. Written as DNA, the CDR3 is TGTGCCAGCAGCATCACCGGGACAACTTACGAGCAGTACTTC. Its protein product is CASSITGTTYEQYF.

The chain links TRBV9 to TRBJ1-2; 8 bases line up with TRBD1. Per germline, CDR1 SGDLS and CDR2 YYNGEE. Losses at the gene ends were 4 bases for V and 7 bases for J; bases not matched to a gene: 12. CDR3 length: 15 residues. The CDR3 nucleotides are TGTGCCAGCAGCCGCCCGGACAGGGAAGTCTTTGGCTACACCTTC. It specifies CASSRPDREVFGYTF. Full variable domain (missing parts from reference TRBV9 and TRBJ1-2): DSGVTQTPKHLITATGQRVTLRCSPRSGDLSVYWYQQSLDQGLQFLIQYYNGEERAKGNILERFSAQQFPDLHSELNLSSLELGDSALYFCASSRPDREVFGYTFGSGTRLTVV.

The chain employs TRBV4-1 and TRBJ2-2; 10 bases are shared with TRBD2. The CDR3 is 19 residues long. Unmatched junction bases numbered 15, after V lost 8 bases and J lost 0 bases. The V gene's germline CDR1 is MGHRA and CDR2 YSYEKL. The CDR3, as DNA: TGCGCCAGCCCCCCGAAGGGGCTAGCGGGGGATACGAACACCGGGGAGCTGTTTTTT. This sequence encodes CASPPKGLAGDTNTGELFF.

The chain has TRBV5-1 and TRBJ1-2; maybe TRBD1 (5 bases). Trimming left V 5 bases short and J 0 bases short, with 14 bases between. Germline lookup yields CDR1 SGHRS and CDR2 YFSETQ. This CDR3 spans 15 amino acids. The CDR3 DNA is TGCGCCAGCAGACCCGACAGCATCTCTAACTATGGCTACACCTTC. Encoded protein: CASRPDSISNYGYTF.

This clone has more than one count but fewer than ten. The chain recombines TRBV6-4 with TRBJ2-1; D uncertain. Germline V CDR1 and CDR2: MRHNA, SNTAGT. V shed 4 bases and J shed 0 bases, with 10 bases lying between them. CDR3 length: 15 residues. The CDR3 DNA is TGTGCCAGCAGTGGAGACCCTTCCTCCTACAATGAGCAGTTCTTC. It yields the protein CASSGDPSSYNEQFF.

The CDR3 nucleotides read TGTGCCAGCAGTCCCATTGGACAGACCACTGAAAAACTGTTTTTT. This encodes CASSPIGQTTEKLFF. The chain carries TRBV6-5 and TRBJ1-4; D may be TRBD1 (6 bases). Germline CDR1 MNHEY, CDR2 SVGAGI. V lost 5 bases, J lost 7 bases, and 17 bases lay in between. CDR3 length: 15 amino acids.

The genes are TRBV24-1 and TRBJ1-2, with D possibly TRBD1 on 6 matching bases. The germline V gene encodes CDR1 KGHDR and CDR2 SFDVKD. The V end was cut by 6 bases, the J end by 2 bases, with 15 bases between. The CDR3 loop spans 15 amino acids. DNA for the CDR3: TGTGCCACCAGTACCGGGACACTAACCAACTATGGCTACACCTTC. It specifies CATSTGTLTNYGYTF.

The chain joins TRBV5-1 to TRBJ2-1; TRBD2 matches at 9 bases. The V gene end was trimmed by 4 bases and the J gene end by 10 bases; junction bases not matched to a gene: 18. Germline CDR1 is SGHRS and CDR2 is YFSETQ. The CDR3 consists of 17 residues. Here the CDR3 DNA reads TGCGCCAGCAGCCCTCCCATGGGCGGGGGGGCCCAGTACGAGCAGTTCTTC. It is translated as CASSPPMGGGAQYEQFF.

The rearrangement joins TRBV28 to TRBJ1-3; the D gene is possibly TRBD1 (6 bases). Germline V gene sequence: CDR1 MDHEN, CDR2 SYDVKM. The CDR3 totals 16 residues. Between the trimmed V and J ends, which lost 8 bases and 2 bases, there was a span of 19 bases. CDR3: CASQLYQGLPGNTIYF. The CDR3 DNA is TGTGCCAGCCAACTCTACCAGGGGCTCCCTGGAAACACCATATATTTT.

This clone was recorded once. The chain is built from TRBV19 and TRBJ2-7; 9 positions match TRBD1. This CDR3 region has 14 residues. Unmatched junction bases numbered 5, after V lost 6 bases and J lost 2 bases. Germline values: CDR1 LNHDA, CDR2 SQIVND (reference sequence). The DNA for the CDR3 is TGTGCCAGTAGCATTTACAGGGGGCCCTACGAGCAGTACTTC. It specifies CASSIYRGPYEQYF.

The rearrangement joins TRBV5-6 to TRBJ1-2; 7 bases map to TRBD1. Germline CDR1 SGHDT, CDR2 YYEEEE. The CDR3 is made up of 13 amino acids. J lost 4 bases, V lost 4 bases, and 4 bases had no gene match. As DNA, the CDR3 is TGTGCCAGCAGCGAGGACAGGCTCTATGGCTACACCTTC. Translated, it gives CASSEDRLYGYTF.

The V call is TRBV7-6, the J call TRBJ2-1; D is ambiguous. The CDR3 is made up of 14 amino acids. CDR1 is SGHVS and CDR2 is FNYEAQ in the germline V gene. The ends were cut back, 0 bases at V and 7 bases at J, with 10 bases in the middle. CDR3 sequence (DNA): TGTGCCAGCAGCTTAGCCGGTGAAGCTAATGAGCAGTTCTTC. This sequence encodes CASSLAGEANEQFF.

This clone has just a few counts. The chain carries TRBV29-1 and TRBJ1-1; D may be TRBD1 (6 bases). Germline CDR1 and CDR2: SQVTM and ANQGSEA. The ends were cut back, 5 bases at V and 1 base at J, with 17 bases in the middle. CDR3 length: 15 residues. CDR3 coding DNA: TGCAGCGTTCTAGGACAGAGACTCCCGAACACTGAAGCTTTCTTT. Protein sequence: CSVLGQRLPNTEAFF.

This clone came up a few times. The rearrangement links TRBV4-3 to TRBJ2-1; 8 bases are shared with TRBD1. Germline values: CDR1 LGHNA, CDR2 YSLEER. Germline trimming cut 0 bases from V and 7 bases from J; bases unmatched to any gene: 8. The CDR3 is 16 amino acids. CDR3 coding DNA: TGCGCCAGCAGCCAAGATGCGGCAGGGGGCTCGAATGAGCAGTTCTTC. Protein product: CASSQDAAGGSNEQFF.

The chain uses TRBV27 and TRBJ1-4; unclear D gene. Germline CDR1 MNHEY, CDR2 SMNVEV (reference sequence). The CDR3 is made up of 15 amino acids. Trimming removed 0 bases at V and 8 bases at J, with 13 bases between. The CDR3 region has the DNA TGTGCCAGCAGTTTATCGTTTCAGACCGGAGAAAAACTGTTTTTT. Translation gives CASSLSFQTGEKLFF.

The chain has TRBV6-5 and TRBJ2-7, with D unclear. The CDR3 covers 14 residues. From germline, CDR1 is MNHEY and CDR2 SVGAGI. V was clipped by 2 bases and J by 3 bases, with 11 bases between them. CDR3 region: CASSYAEGHYEQYF. CDR3 coding DNA: TGTGCCAGCAGTTACGCCGAAGGGCACTACGAGCAGTACTTC.

This clone is a singleton in its sample. The genes are TRBV4-3 and TRBJ2-1; 11 positions agree with TRBD2. The CDR3 totals 15 residues. V lost 0 bases, J lost 8 bases, and 3 bases stayed unmatched. The germline V gene encodes CDR1 LGHNA and CDR2 YSLEER. The CDR3 bases are TGCGCCAGCAGCCAAGAGACTAGCGGGGTTTATGAGCAGTTCTTC. It codes for CASSQETSGVYEQFF.